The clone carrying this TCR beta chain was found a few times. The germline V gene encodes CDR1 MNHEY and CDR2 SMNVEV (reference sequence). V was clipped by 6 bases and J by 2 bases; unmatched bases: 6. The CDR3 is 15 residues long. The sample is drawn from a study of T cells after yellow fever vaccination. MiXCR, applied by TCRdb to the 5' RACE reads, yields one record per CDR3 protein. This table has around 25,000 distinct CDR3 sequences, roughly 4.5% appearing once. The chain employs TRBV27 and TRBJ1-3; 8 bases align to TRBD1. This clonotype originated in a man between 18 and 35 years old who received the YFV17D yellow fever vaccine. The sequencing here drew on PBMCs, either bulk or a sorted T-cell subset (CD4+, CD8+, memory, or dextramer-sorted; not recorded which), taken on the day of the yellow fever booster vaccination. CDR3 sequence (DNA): TGTGCCAGCAGCTATACAGGGGGGGCTGGAAACACCATATATTTT. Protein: CASSYTGGAGNTIYF.